This T cell receptor beta chain was retrieved from a study of blood T cell repertoires in COVID-19. Participants were aged about 18 to 89 years from about 25 US areas. Clones were sequenced by immunoSEQ multiplex PCR, and TCRdb holds only the in-frame ones, with some missing. The sample lists more than 300,000 clones; 83% were seen once. This CDR3 is 17 amino acids long. The J segment lost 5 bases and the V segment lost 4 bases, leaving 16 bases of the junction unmatched. Germline V gives CDR1 SGHRS, CDR2 YFSETQ. This sequence joins TRBV5-1 and TRBJ2-7; TRBD1 agrees at 9 bases. Specimen: PBMCs or T cells enriched from blood (not recorded which). This clonotype was obtained from a woman aged 45-59 years who had recovered from COVID-19. CDR3 sequence (DNA): TGCGCCAGCAGCCCCCTCCCTGGGACAGGGTGGAAAGACGAGCAGTACTTC. Protein: CASSPLPGTGWKDEQYF.